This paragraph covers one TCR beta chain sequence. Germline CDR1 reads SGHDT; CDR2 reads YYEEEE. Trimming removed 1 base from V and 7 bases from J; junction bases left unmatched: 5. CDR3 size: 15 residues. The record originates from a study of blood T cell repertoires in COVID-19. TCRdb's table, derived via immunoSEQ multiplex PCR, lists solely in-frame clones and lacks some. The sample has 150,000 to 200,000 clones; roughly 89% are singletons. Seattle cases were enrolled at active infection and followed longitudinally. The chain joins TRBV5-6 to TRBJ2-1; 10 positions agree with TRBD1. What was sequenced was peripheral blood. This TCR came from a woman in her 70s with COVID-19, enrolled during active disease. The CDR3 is CASSLSDRGRNEQFF. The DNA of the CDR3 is TGTGCCAGCAGCTTGAGTGACAGGGGGCGTAATGAGCAGTTCTTC.